This is a list of T cell receptor beta chains from one sample in a study of spatial heterogeneity in lung cancer. MiXCR was run by TCRdb on the 5' RACE reads, yielding one entry per CDR3 protein. The top ten hold about 20% of the sample, which has around 100,000 distinct CDR3 sequences, 4.4% seen once. The sequencing here drew on lung tumor tissue, taken at surgery. These receptors originate from a male donor with early-stage non-small cell lung cancer. Both conserved end residues are part of each CDR3. Part of the rows lack a size; the others show once, few, many or a class for expanded clones.

j_gene,v_gene,abundance,CDR3aa
TRBJ2-1,TRBV20-1,many,CSARGVGEQFF
TRBJ2-7,TRBV28,many,CASSLVPAAGEQYF
TRBJ2-7,TRBV3-1,many,CASSRPGTGSYEQYF
TRBJ2-6,TRBV21-1,NA,CASSKGEPPGANVLTF
TRBJ1-1,TRBV5-1,many,CASSYTPSKVNTEAFF
TRBJ1-1,TRBV12-3/TRBV12-4,many,CASSFYRDTEAFF
TRBJ2-7,TRBV7-6,many,CASSATVDEQYF
TRBJ2-3,TRBV27,many,CATRDRSGSDTQYF
TRBJ1-1,TRBV27,many,CASSSGSEAFF
TRBJ1-6,TRBV5-1,many,CASSLDRGDSPLHF
TRBJ2-3,TRBV28,many,CASSLLRGRRNTDTQYF
TRBJ2-3,TRBV3-1,many,CASSRTTDTQYF
TRBJ1-1,TRBV2,many,CASRKIQGVAFF
TRBJ2-3,TRBV20-1,many,CSAPPDTDTQYF
TRBJ1-4,TRBV12-3/TRBV12-4,NA,CASSFTGLSEKLFF
TRBJ1-4,TRBV2,many,CASESGAVGKLFF
TRBJ2-5,TRBV7-2,NA,CASSLYGYQETQYF
TRBJ2-7,TRBV6-5,many,CASRRGQGIYEQYF
TRBJ2-7,TRBV2,many,CASSEGPGTGYEQYF
TRBJ2-1,TRBV5-1,many,CASSLVLAQYNEQFF
TRBJ1-4,TRBV7-9,NA,CASSLAPNEKLFF
TRBJ1-1,TRBV28,many,CASSFPRGTEAFF
TRBJ1-2,TRBV12-3/TRBV12-4,many,CASSFTGTGNYGYTF
TRBJ1-5,TRBV27,many,CASKGYSNQPQHF
TRBJ2-2,TRBV6-1,many,CASSRRRGDTGELFF
TRBJ2-1,TRBV20-1,many,CSARGWGRDLEPSYNEQFF